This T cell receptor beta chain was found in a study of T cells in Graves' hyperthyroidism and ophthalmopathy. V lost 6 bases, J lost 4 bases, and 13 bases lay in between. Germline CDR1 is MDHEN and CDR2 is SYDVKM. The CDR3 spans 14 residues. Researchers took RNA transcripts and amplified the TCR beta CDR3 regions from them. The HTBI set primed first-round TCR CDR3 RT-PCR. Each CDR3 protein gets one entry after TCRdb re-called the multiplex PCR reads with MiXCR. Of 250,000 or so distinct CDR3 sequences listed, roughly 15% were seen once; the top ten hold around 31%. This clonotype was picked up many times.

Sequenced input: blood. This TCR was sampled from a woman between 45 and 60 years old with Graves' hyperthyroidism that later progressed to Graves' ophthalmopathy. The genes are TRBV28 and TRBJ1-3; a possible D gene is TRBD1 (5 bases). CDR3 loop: CASRSGGYGNTIYF. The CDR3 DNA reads TGTGCCAGCAGGTCGGGGGGGTACGGAAACACCATATATTTT.